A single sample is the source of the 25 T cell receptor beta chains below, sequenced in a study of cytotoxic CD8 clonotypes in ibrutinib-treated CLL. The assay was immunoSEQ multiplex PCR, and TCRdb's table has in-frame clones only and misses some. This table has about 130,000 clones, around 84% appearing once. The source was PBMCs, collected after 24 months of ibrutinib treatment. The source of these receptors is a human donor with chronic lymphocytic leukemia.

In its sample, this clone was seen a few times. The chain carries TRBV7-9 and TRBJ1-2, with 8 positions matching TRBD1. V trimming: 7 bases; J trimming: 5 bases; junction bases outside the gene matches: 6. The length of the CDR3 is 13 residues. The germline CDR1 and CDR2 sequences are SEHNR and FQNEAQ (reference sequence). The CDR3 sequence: CASTPGGTYGYTF. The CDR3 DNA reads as TGTGCCAGCACCCCAGGGGGCACTTATGGCTACACCTTC.

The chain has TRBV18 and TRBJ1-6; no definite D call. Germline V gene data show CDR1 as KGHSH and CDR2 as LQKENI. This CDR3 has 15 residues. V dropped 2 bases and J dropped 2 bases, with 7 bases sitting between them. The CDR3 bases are TGTGCCAGCTCACCATCAGAGGCCTATAATTCACCCCTCCACTTT. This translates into CASSPSEAYNSPLHF. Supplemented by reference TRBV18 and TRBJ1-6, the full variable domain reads NAGVMQNPRHLVRRRGQEARLRCSPMKGHSHVYWYRQLPEEGLKFMVYLQKENIIDESGMPKERFSAEFPKEGPSILRIQQVVRGDSAAYFCASSPSEAYNSPLHFGNGTRLTVT.

The CDR3 sequence is CASSSTAGGPPDTQYF. Written as DNA, the CDR3 is TGTGCCAGCAGTTCAACAGCGGGGGGGCCCCCAGATACGCAGTATTTT. The chain has TRBV27 and TRBJ2-3; 10 bases agree with TRBD2. This CDR3 region has 16 residues. The germline gives CDR1 MNHEY, CDR2 SMNVEV (reference sequence). Trimming removed 4 bases from V and 4 bases from J; junction bases left unmatched: 8.

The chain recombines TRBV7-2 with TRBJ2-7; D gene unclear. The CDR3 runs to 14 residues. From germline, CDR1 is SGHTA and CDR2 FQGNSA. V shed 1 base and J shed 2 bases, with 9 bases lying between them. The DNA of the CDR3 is TGTGCCAGCAGCTTAGATGGGTCCACCTACGAGCAGTACTTC. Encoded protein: CASSLDGSTYEQYF.

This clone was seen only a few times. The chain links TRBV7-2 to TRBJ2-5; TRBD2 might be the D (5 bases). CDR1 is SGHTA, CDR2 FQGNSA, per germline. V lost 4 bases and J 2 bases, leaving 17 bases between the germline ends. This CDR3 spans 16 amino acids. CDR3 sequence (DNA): TGTGCCAGCAGCTCCCTACTCCGGGGAGATCAAGAGACCCAGTACTTC. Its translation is CASSSLLRGDQETQYF.

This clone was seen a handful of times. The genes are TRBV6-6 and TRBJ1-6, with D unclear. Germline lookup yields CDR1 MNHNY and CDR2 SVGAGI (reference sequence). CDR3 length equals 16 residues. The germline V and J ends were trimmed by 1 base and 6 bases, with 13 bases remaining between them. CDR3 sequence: CASSYLGKGSNSPLHF. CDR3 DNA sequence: TGTGCCAGCAGTTACTTGGGTAAAGGGAGTAATTCACCCCTCCACTTT.

Written as DNA, the CDR3 is TGTGCCTGGCAGAGGGACAGGGTCGCTGAAGCTTTCTTT. It encodes CAWQRDRVAEAFF. The V and J genes are TRBV30 and TRBJ1-1; 9 nucleotides align to TRBD1. Per germline, CDR1 GTSNPN and CDR2 SVGIG (reference sequence). Germline trimming cut 5 bases from V and 6 bases from J; bases unmatched to any gene: 7. The CDR3 consists of 13 residues.

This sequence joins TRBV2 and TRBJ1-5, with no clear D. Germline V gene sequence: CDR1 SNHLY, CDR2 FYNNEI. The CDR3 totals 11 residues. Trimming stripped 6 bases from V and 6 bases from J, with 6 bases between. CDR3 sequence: CASREGQPQHF. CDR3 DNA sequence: TGTGCCAGCAGAGAGGGTCAGCCCCAGCATTTT.

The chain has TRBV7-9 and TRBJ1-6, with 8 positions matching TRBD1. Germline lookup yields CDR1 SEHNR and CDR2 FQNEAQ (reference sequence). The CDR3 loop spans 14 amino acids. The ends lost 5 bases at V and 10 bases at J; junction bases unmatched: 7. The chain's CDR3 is CASSQWTGYSPLHF. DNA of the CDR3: TGTGCCAGCAGCCAGTGGACAGGGTACTCACCCCTCCACTTT.

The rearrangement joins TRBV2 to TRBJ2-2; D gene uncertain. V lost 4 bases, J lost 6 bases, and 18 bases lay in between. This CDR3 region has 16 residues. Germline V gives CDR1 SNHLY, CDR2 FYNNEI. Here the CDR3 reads CASSVGRAAPAGELFF. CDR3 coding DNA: TGTGCCAGCAGTGTCGGACGGGCAGCGCCAGCCGGGGAGCTGTTTTTT.

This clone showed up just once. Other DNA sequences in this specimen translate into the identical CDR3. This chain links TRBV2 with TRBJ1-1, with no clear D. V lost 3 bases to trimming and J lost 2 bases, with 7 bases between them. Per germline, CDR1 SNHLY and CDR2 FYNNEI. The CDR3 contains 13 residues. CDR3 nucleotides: TGTGCCAGCAGTGAGGTAGGAAACACTGAAGCTTTCTTT. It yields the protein CASSEVGNTEAFF.

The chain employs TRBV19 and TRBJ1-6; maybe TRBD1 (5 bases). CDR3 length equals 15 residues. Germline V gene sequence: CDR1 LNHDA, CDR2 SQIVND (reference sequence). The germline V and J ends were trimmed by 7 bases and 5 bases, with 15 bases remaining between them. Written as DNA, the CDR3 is TGTGCCAGTACCTCGACTGGGGGGAATAATTCACCCCTCCACTTT. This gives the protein CASTSTGGNNSPLHF.

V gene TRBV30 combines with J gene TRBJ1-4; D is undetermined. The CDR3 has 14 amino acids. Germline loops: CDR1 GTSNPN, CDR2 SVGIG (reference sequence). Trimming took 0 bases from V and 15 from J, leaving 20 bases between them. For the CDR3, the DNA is TGTGCCTGGAGTGTATCGGGGTCCCTACCTAGGGTGTTTTTT. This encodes CAWSVSGSLPRVFF.

The CDR3 is CAWSVRGVLSGYTF. CDR3 DNA: TGTGCCTGGAGTGTCCGGGGGGTTCTTAGTGGCTACACCTTC. The genes are TRBV30 and TRBJ1-2; maybe TRBD1 (5 bases). V shed 0 bases and J shed 7 bases, with 15 bases lying between them. The germline V gene has CDR1 GTSNPN and CDR2 SVGIG (reference sequence). The CDR3 spans 14 residues.

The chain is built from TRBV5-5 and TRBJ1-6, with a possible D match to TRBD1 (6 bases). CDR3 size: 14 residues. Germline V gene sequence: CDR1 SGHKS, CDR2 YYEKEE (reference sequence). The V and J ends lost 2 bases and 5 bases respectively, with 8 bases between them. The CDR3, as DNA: TGTGCCAGCAGCTTAACAGGGAATAATTCACCCCTCCACTTT. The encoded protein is CASSLTGNNSPLHF. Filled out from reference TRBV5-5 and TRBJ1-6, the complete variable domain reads DAGVTQSPTHLIKTRGQQVTLRCSPISGHKSVSWYQQVLGQGPQFIFQYYEKEERGRGNFPDRFSARQFPNYSSELNVNALLLGDSALYLCASSLTGNNSPLHFGNGTRLTVT.

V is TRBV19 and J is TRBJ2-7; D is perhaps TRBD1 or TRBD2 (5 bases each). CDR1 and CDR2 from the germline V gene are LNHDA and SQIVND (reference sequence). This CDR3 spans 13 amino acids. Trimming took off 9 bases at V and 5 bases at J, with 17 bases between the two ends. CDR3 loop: CASRQTGMDEQYF. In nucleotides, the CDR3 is TGTGCCAGCCGACAGACGGGGATGGACGAGCAGTACTTC.

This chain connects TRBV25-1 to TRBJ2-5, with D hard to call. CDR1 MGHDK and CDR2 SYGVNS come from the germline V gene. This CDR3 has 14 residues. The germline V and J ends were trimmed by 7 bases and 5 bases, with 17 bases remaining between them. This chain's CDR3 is CASTSLGGSETQYF. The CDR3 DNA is TGTGCCAGCACCTCCTTGGGCGGTTCGGAGACCCAGTACTTC.

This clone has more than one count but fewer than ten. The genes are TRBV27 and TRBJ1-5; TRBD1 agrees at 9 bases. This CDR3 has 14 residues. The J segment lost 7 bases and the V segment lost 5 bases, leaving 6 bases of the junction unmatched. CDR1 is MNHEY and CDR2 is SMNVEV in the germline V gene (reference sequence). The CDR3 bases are TGTGCCAGCAGTCCGACAGGGGGAGGACAGCCCCAGCATTTT. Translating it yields CASSPTGGGQPQHF.

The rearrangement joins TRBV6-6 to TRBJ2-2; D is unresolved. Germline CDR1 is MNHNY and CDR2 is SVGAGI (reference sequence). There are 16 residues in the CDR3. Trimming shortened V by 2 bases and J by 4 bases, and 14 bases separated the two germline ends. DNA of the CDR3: TGTGCCAGCAGTTACGTGGCAGGACGTCGCACCGGGGAGCTGTTTTTT. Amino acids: CASSYVAGRRTGELFF.

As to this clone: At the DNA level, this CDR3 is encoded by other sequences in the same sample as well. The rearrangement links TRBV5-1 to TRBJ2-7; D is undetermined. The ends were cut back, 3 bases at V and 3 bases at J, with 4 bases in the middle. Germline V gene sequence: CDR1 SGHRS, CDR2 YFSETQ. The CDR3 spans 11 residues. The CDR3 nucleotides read TGCGCCAGCAGCTCAAACTACGAGCAGTACTTC. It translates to CASSSNYEQYF.

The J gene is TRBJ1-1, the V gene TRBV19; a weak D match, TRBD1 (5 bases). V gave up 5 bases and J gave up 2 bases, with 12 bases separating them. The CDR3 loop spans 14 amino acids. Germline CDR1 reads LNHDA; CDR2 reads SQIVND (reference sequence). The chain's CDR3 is CASSPIDSNTEAFF. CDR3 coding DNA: TGTGCCAGTAGTCCGATAGACAGTAACACTGAAGCTTTCTTT.

This chain's CDR3 is CASSLLGVGGTDTQYF. The CDR3 nucleotides read TGTGCCAGCAGCTTACTAGGGGTCGGTGGCACAGATACGCAGTATTTT. The chain has TRBV7-4 and TRBJ2-3, with D tentatively TRBD1 (5 bases). V lost 2 bases, J lost 1 base, and 13 bases lay in between. This CDR3 has 16 residues. Germline values: CDR1 SGHVT, CDR2 SQSDAQ.

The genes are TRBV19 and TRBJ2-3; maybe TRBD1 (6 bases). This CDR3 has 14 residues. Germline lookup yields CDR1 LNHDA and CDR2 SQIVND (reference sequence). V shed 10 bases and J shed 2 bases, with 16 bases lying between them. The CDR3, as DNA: TGTGCCATTAGGACAGCACCAGACACAGATACGCAGTATTTT. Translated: CAIRTAPDTDTQYF.

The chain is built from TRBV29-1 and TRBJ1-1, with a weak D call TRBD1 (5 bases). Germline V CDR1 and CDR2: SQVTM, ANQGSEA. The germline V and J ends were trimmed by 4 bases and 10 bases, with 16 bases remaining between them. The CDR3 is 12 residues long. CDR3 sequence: CSVGQLRGPAFF. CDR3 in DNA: TGCAGCGTTGGACAGCTTCGGGGTCCAGCTTTCTTT.

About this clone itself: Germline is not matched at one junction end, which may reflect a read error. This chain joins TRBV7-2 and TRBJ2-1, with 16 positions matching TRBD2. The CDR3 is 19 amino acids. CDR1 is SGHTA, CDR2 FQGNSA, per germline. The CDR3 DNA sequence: TGTGCCAGCAGCACACCGGGACTAGCGGGGGGGCCTCATTACAATGAGCAATTCTTC. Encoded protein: CASSTPGLAGGPHYNEQFF. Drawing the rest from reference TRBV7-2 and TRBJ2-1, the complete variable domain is GAGVSQSPSNKVTEKGKDVELRCDPISGHTALYWYRQSLGQGLEFLIYFQGNSAPDKSGLPSDRFSAERTGGSVSTLTIQRTQQEDSAVYLCASSTPGLAGGPHYNEQFFGPGTRLTVL.